The clone carrying this TCR beta chain has at least ten counts. As yet, its antigen is unknown. The CDR3 length is 14 residues. V shed 3 bases, J shed 6 bases, and the junction held 8 bases outside the gene matches. Germline V gene lookup returns CDR1 SGDLS and CDR2 YYNGEE. The sample is drawn from a study of T cells in Graves' hyperthyroidism and ophthalmopathy. Study results and caveats: With a median lead of around 6.7 months before onset, the model predicted ophthalmopathy.

TCR beta CDR3 sequences were amplified from RNA transcripts. HTBI primers were the set used in a first-round RT-PCR of the TCR CDR3. A single record per CDR3 protein comes from TCRdb applying MiXCR to the multiplex PCR reads. The sample has 470,000 or so distinct CDR3 sequences; about a fifth are singletons. The chain links TRBV9 to TRBJ1-2; 7 nucleotides match TRBD1. The receptor was derived from a man younger than 35 with Graves' hyperthyroidism. Sequencing input: blood. CDR3 amino acids: CASSGRTGVDGYTF. The DNA of the CDR3 is TGTGCCAGCAGCGGGCGGACAGGCGTCGATGGCTACACCTTC.